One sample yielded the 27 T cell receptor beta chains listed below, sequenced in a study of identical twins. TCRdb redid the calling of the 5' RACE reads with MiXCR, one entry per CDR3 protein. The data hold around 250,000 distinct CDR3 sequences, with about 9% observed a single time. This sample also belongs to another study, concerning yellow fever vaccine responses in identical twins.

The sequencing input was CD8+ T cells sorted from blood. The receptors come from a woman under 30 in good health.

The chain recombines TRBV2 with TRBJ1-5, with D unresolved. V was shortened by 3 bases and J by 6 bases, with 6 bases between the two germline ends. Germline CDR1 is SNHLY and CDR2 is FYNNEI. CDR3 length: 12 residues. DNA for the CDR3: TGTGCCAGCAGTGACGACCCTCAGCCCCAGCATTTT. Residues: CASSDDPQPQHF.

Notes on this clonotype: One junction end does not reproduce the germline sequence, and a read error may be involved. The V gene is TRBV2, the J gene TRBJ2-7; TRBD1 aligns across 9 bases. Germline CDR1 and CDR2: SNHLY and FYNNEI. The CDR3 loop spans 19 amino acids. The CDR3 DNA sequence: TGTGCCTGCAGCTCTTTCCTGGGACAGGGCGCCCCGGGGTCTGGAGAGCAGTACTTC. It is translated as CACSSFLGQGAPGSGEQYF. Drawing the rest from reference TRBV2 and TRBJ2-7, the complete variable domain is EPEVTQTPSHQVTQMGQEVILRCVPISNHLYFYWYRQILGQKVEFLVSFYNNEISEKSEIFDDQFSVERPDGSNFTLKIRSTKLEDSAMYFCACSSFLGQGAPGSGEQYFGPGTRLTVT.

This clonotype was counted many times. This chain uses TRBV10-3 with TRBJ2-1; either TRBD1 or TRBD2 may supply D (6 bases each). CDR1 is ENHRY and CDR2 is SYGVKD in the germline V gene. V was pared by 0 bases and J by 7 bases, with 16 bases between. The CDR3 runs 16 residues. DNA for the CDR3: TGTGCCATCAGTGAGTCGAATGGTAGGGGGAGGAATGAGCAGTTCTTC. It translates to CAISESNGRGRNEQFF.

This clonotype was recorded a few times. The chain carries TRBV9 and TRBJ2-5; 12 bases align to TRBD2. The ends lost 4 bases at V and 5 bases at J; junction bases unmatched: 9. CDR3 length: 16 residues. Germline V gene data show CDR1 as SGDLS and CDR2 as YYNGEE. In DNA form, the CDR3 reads TGTGCCAGCAGCCGCTTACTAGCGGGAGGACGGGAGACCCAGTACTTC. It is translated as CASSRLLAGGRETQYF.

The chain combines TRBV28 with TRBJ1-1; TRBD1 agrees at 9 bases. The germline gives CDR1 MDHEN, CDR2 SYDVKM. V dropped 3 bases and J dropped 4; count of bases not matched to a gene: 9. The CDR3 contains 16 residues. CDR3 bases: TGTGCCAGCAGTTTCAGATACAGGGGGCCCGGCACTGAAGCTTTCTTT. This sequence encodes CASSFRYRGPGTEAFF.

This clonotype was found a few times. The CDR3 here is CASSPESGGDEQYF. CDR3 in DNA: TGTGCCAGCTCACCCGAATCCGGAGGAGACGAGCAGTACTTC. This chain uses TRBV18 with TRBJ2-7, with D possibly TRBD2 on 5 matching bases. The CDR3 extends over 14 amino acids. Trimming cost V 3 bases and J 5 bases, with 14 bases left between them. CDR1 and CDR2 from the germline V gene are KGHSH and LQKENI.

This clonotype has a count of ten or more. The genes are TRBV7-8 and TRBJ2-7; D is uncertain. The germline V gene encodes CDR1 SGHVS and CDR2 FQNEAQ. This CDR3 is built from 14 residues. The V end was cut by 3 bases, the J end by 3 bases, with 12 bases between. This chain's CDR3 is CASSFAWQDYEQYF. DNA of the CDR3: TGTGCCAGCAGCTTTGCTTGGCAGGACTACGAGCAGTACTTC. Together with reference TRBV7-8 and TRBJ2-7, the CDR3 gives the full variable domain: GAGVSQSPRYKVAKRGQDVALRCDPISGHVSLFWYQQALGQGPEFLTYFQNEAQLDKSGLPSDRFFAERPEGSVSTLKIQRTQQEDSAVYLCASSFAWQDYEQYFGPGTRLTVT.

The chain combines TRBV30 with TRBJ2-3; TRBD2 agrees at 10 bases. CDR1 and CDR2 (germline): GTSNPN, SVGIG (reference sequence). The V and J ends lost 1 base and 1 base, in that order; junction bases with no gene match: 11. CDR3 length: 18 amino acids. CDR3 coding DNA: TGTGCCTGGAGTGATCTAGCGGGAGTTTGGAGGGGCACAGATACGCAGTATTTT. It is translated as CAWSDLAGVWRGTDTQYF.

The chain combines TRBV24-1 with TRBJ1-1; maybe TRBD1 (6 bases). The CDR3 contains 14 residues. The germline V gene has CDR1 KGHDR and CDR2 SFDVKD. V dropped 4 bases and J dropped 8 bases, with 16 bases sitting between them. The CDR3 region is CATSDPGQVGEAFF. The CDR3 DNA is TGTGCCACCAGTGACCCGGGACAAGTGGGAGAAGCTTTCTTT.

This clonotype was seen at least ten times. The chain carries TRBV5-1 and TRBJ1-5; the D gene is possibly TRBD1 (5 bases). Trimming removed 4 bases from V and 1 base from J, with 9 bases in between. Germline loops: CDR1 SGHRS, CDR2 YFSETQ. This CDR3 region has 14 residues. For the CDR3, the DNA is TGCGCCAGCAGCGACGGGGGAAGCAATCAGCCCCAGCATTTT. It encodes CASSDGGSNQPQHF.

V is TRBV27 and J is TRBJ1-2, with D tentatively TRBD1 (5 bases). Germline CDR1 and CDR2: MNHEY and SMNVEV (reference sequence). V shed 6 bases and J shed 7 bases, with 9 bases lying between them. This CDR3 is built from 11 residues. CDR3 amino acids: CASRGPGGYTF. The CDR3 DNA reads TGTGCCAGCAGGGGGCCAGGTGGCTACACCTTC.

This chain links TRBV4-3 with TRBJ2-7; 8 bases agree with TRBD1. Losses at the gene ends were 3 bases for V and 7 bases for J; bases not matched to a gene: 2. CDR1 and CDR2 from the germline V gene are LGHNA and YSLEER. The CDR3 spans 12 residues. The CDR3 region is CASSHRQGEQYF. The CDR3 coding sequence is TGCGCCAGCAGCCACCGACAGGGGGAGCAGTACTTC.

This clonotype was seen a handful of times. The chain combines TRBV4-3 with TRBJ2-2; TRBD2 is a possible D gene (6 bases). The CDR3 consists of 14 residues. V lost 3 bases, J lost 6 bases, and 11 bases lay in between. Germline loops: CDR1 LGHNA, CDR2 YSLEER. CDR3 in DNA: TGCGCCAGCAGCCAGGAGGGGTGGGCCGGGGAGCTGTTTTTT. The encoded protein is CASSQEGWAGELFF.

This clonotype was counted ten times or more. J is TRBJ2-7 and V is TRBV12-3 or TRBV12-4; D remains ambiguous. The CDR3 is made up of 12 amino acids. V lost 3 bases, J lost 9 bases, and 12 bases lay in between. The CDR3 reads CASSFNLAGQYF. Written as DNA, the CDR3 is TGTGCCAGCAGTTTCAATTTGGCAGGGCAGTACTTC.

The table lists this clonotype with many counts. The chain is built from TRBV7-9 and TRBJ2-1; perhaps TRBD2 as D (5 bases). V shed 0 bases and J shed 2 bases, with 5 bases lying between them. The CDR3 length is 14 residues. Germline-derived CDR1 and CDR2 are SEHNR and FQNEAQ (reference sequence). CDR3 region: CASSLAGTYNEQFF. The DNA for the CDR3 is TGTGCCAGCAGCTTAGCCGGGACCTACAATGAGCAGTTCTTC. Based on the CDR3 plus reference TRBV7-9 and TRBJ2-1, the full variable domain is DTGVSQNPRHKITKRGQNVTFRCDPISEHNRLYWYRQTLGQGPEFLTYFQNEAQLEKSRLLSDRFSAERPKGSFSTLEIQRTEQGDSAMYLCASSLAGTYNEQFFGPGTRLTVL.

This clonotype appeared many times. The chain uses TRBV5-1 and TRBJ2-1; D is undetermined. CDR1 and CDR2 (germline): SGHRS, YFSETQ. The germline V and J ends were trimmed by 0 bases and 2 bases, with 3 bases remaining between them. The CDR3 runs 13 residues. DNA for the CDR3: TGCGCCAGCAGCTTGGTCACCTACAATGAGCAGTTCTTC. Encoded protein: CASSLVTYNEQFF.

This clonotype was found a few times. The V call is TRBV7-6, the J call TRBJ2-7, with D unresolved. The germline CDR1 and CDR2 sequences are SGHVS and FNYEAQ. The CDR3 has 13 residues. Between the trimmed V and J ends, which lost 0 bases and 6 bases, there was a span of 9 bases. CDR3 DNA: TGTGCCAGCAGCTTAGCGTTAAGGGTCGAGCAGTACTTC. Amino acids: CASSLALRVEQYF.

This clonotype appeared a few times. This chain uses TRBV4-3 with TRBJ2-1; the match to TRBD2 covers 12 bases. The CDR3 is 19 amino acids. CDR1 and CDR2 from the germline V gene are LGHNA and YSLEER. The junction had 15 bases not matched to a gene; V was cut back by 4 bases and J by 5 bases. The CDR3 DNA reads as TGCGCCAGCAGCCCCATGGGATCTAGCGGGAGGGCCTTCGACAATGAGCAGTTCTTC. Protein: CASSPMGSSGRAFDNEQFF.

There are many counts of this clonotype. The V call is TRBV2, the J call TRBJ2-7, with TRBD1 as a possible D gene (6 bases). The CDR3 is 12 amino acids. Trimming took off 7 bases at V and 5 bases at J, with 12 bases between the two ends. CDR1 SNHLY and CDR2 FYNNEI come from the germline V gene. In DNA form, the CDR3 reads TGTGCCAGCAAGGGGGATCGGGACGAGCAGTACTTC. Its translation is CASKGDRDEQYF.

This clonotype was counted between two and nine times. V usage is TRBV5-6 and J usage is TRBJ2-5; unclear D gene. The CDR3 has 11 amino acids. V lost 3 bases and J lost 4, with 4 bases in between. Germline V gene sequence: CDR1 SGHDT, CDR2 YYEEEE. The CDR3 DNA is TGTGCCAGCAGCTATATAGAGACCCAGTACTTC. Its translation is CASSYIETQYF.

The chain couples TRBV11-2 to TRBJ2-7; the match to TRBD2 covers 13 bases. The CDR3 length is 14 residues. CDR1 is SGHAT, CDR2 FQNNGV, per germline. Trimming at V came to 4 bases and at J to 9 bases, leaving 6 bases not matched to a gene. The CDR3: CASSSSGTSGMQYF. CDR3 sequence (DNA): TGTGCCAGCAGCTCCTCCGGGACTAGCGGGATGCAGTACTTC.

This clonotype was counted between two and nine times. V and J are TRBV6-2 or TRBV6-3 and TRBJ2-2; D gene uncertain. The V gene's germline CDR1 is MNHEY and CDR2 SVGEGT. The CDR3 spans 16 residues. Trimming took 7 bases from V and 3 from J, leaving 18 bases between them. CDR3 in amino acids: CASTPRPGADTGELFF. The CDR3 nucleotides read TGTGCCAGCACCCCTCGACCCGGCGCGGACACCGGGGAGCTGTTTTTT.

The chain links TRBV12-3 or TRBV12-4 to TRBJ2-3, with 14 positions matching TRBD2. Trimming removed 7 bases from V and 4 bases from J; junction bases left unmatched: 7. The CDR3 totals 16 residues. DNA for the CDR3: TGTGCCAGCATCAGCGGGACTAGCGGGGGACCAGATACGCAGTATTTT. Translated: CASISGTSGGPDTQYF.

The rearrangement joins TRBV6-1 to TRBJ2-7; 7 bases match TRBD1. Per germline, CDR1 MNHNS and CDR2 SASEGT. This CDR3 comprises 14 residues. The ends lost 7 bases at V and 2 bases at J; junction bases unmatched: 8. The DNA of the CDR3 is TGTGCCAGCACCTCCGACAGGGCGCCCTACGAGCAGTACTTC. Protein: CASTSDRAPYEQYF.

This CDR3 is CASSLVRDTDGTSTDTQYF. The CDR3 bases are TGTGCCAGCAGTTTAGTAAGAGACACGGACGGAACTAGCACAGATACGCAGTATTTT. The rearrangement links TRBV27 to TRBJ2-3; D is unresolved. CDR3 length equals 19 residues. CDR1 MNHEY and CDR2 SMNVEV come from the germline V gene (reference sequence). The V end was cut by 2 bases, the J end by 0 bases, with 21 bases between.

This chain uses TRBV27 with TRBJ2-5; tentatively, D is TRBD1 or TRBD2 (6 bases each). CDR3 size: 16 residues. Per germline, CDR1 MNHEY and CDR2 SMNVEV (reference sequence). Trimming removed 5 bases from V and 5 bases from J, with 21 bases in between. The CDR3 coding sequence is TGTGCCAGCAGTACACGGGGGCAGAGGGCTCGGGAGACCCAGTACTTC. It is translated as CASSTRGQRARETQYF.

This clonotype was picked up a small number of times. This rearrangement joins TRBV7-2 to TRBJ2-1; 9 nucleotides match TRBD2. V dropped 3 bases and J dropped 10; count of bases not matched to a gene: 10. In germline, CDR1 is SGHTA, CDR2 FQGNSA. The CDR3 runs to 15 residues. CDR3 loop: CASSFLEREDSEQFF. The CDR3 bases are TGTGCCAGCAGCTTCCTCGAGCGGGAGGACTCCGAGCAGTTCTTC.